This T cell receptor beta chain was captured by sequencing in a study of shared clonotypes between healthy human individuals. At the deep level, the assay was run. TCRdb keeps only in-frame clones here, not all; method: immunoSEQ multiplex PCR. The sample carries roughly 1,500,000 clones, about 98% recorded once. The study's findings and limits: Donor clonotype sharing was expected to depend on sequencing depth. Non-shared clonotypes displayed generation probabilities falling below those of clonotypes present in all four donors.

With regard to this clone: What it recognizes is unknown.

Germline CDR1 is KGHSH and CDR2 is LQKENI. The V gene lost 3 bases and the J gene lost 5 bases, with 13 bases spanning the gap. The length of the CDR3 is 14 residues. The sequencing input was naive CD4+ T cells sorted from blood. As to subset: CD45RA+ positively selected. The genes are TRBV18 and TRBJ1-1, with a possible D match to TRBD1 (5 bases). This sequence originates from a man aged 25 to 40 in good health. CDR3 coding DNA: TGTGCCAGCTCACCGGGGGTAGGGCGAACTGAAGCTTTCTTT. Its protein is CASSPGVGRTEAFF.